These T cell receptor beta chains were read from a single sample in a study of blood T cell repertoires in COVID-19. Clones were read by immunoSEQ multiplex PCR, and TCRdb kept only the in-frame ones, dropping some. The table includes about 21,000 clones, 70% to 90% detected once. Sequencing was carried out using peripheral blood. The receptors here all came from a human donor with active COVID-19. The donor label of this sample is uncertain. CDR3s include the opening cysteine and the closing phenylalanine or tryptophan. Fields, in order: J gene, clone size, D gene, V gene, CDR3 DNA, CDR3 protein. The D gene is left open where the match is weak. Expanded clones are given a class, and other clones once, few, many or no size at all.

j_call: TRBJ2-3; clone_size: -; d_call: TRBD1; v_call: TRBV28; cdr3_nt: TGTGCCAGCAGCTACGGACAGGGGGCAACAGATACGCAGTATTTT; cdr3_aa: CASSYGQGATDTQYF
j_call: TRBJ2-1; clone_size: -; d_call: TRBD1; v_call: TRBV29-1; cdr3_nt: TGCAGCGTCCGTCGGGACAGGGTAATCTATGAGCAGTTCTTC; cdr3_aa: CSVRRDRVIYEQFF
j_call: TRBJ1-1; clone_size: -; d_call: -; v_call: TRBV4-2; cdr3_nt: TGTGCCAGCAGCCAAGAGGGCAAGGGGTTGAACACTGAAGCTTTCTTT; cdr3_aa: CASSQEGKGLNTEAFF
j_call: TRBJ2-1; clone_size: -; d_call: TRBD2; v_call: TRBV6-5; cdr3_nt: TGTGCCAGCAGGGCTAGCGGATACAATGAGCAGTTCTTC; cdr3_aa: CASRASGYNEQFF
j_call: TRBJ1-3; clone_size: once; d_call: -; v_call: TRBV10-3; cdr3_nt: TGTGCCACCAGTGAGTCTGGGCCGAACTCTGGAAACACCATATATTTT; cdr3_aa: CATSESGPNSGNTIYF
j_call: TRBJ2-1; clone_size: few; d_call: TRBD2; v_call: TRBV10-1; cdr3_nt: TGCGCCAGACTAGCGGGAGTGAACAATGAGCAGTTCTTC; cdr3_aa: CARLAGVNNEQFF
j_call: TRBJ1-4; clone_size: once; d_call: TRBD1; v_call: TRBV23-1; cdr3_nt: TGCGCCAGCAGTCAATCCCCTACAGGGGGTTATTGTGAAAAACTGTTTTTT; cdr3_aa: CASSQSPTGGYCEKLFF
j_call: TRBJ2-7; clone_size: -; d_call: TRBD1; v_call: TRBV27; cdr3_nt: TGTGCCAGCAGTTTCCCGAGACAGGGGGCTGGCGAGCAGTACTTC; cdr3_aa: CASSFPRQGAGEQYF
j_call: TRBJ1-4; clone_size: once; d_call: TRBD1; v_call: TRBV7-9; cdr3_nt: TGTGCCAGCAGCTTAGTGGGACAGGGTAATGAAAAACTGTTTTTT; cdr3_aa: CASSLVGQGNEKLFF
j_call: TRBJ2-5; clone_size: -; d_call: TRBD1; v_call: TRBV2; cdr3_nt: TGTGCCAGCAGTGAAACGCCAGGGGGATTCGTGACCCAGTACTTC; cdr3_aa: CASSETPGGFVTQYF
j_call: TRBJ1-2; clone_size: -; d_call: TRBD1; v_call: TRBV24-1; cdr3_nt: TGTGCCACCAGTGAATCACAGGGGCGGGGTGGCTACACCTTC; cdr3_aa: CATSESQGRGGYTF
j_call: TRBJ2-1; clone_size: -; d_call: -; v_call: TRBV24-1; cdr3_nt: TGTGCCACCAGTGATTTGCGTAAATCGGGCAATGAGCAGTTCTTC; cdr3_aa: CATSDLRKSGNEQFF
j_call: TRBJ2-4; clone_size: -; d_call: -; v_call: TRBV4-1; cdr3_nt: TGCGCCAGCAGCCAAGGGCGGCCGGCGGACTTAGCCAAAAACATTCAGTACTTC; cdr3_aa: CASSQGRPADLAKNIQYF